The TCR beta chain described here comes from a study of blood T cell repertoires in COVID-19. The germline V gene has CDR1 MDHEN and CDR2 SYDVKM. V was shortened by 5 bases and J by 1 base, with 7 bases between the two germline ends. CDR3 length: 13 residues. Some clones are missing from TCRdb's copy, which holds only in-frame ones; the method was immunoSEQ multiplex PCR. The sample includes about 200,000 clones, roughly 88% of them seen just once. Sequencing was performed on peripheral blood. The chain couples TRBV28 to TRBJ2-3, with TRBD2 as a possible D gene (5 bases). This receptor was identified in a human donor in a cohort sampled during active COVID-19. CDR3 residues: CASSRAGTDTQYF. The CDR3 bases are TGTGCCAGCAGTAGAGCGGGCACAGATACGCAGTATTTT. Drawing the rest from reference TRBV28 and TRBJ2-3, the complete variable domain is DVKVTQSSRYLVKRTGEKVFLECVQDMDHENMFWYRQDPGLGLRLIYFSYDVKMKEKGDIPEGYSVSREKKERFSLILESASTNQTSMYLCASSRAGTDTQYFGPGTRLTVL.